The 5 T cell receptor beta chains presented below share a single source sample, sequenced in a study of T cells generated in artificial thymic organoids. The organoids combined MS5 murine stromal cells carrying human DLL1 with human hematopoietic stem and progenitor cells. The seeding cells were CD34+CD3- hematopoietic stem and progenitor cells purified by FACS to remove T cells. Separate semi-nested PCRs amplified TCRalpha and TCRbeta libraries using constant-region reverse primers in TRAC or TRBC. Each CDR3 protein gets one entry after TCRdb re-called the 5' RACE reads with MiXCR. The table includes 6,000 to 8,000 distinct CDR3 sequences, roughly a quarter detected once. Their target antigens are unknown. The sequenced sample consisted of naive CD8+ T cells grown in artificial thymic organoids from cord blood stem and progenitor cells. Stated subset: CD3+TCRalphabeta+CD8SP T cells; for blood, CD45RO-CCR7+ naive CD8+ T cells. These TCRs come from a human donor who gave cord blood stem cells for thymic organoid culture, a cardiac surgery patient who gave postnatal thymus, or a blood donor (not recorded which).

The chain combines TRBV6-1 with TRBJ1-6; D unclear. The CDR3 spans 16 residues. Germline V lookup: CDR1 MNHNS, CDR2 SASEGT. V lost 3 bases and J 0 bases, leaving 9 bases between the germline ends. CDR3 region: CASSEPVSSYNSPLHF. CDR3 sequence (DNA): TGTGCCAGCAGTGAGCCGGTTAGCTCCTATAATTCACCCCTCCACTTT.

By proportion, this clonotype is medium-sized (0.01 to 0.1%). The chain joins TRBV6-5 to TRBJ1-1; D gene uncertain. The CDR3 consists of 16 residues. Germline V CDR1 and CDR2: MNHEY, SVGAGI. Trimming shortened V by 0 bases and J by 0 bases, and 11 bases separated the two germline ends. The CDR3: CASSYSGYRLNTEAFF. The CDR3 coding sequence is TGTGCCAGCAGTTACTCGGGTTACAGATTGAACACTGAAGCTTTCTTT.

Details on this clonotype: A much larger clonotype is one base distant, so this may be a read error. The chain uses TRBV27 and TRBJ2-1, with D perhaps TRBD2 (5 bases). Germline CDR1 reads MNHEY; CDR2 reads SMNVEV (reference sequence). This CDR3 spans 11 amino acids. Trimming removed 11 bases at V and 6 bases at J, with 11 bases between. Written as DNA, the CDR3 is TGTGCCGGCACGGACTTCAATGAGCAGTTCTTC. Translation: CAGTDFNEQFF.

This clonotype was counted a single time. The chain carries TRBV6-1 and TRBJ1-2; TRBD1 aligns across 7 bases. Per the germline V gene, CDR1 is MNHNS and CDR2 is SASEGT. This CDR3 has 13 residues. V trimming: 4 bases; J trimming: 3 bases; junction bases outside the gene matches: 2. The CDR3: CASSGDRDYGYTF. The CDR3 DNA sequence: TGTGCCAGCAGTGGTGACAGGGACTATGGCTACACCTTC.

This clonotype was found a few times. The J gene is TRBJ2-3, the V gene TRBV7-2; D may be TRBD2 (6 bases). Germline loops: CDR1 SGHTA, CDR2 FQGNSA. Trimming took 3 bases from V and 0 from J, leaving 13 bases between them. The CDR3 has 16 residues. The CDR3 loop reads CASSFCGERSTDTQYF. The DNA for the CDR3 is TGTGCCAGCAGCTTCTGCGGGGAAAGAAGCACAGATACGCAGTATTTT.